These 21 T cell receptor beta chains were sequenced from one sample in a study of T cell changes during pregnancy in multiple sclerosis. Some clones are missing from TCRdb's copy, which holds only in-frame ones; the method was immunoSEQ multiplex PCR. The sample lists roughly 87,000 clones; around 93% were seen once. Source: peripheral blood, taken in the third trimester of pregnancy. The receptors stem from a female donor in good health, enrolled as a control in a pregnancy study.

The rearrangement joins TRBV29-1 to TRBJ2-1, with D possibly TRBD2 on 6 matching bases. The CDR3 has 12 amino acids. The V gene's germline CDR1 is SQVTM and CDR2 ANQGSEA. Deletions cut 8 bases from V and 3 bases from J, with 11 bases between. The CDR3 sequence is CSSGRGYNEQFF. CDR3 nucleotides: TGCAGCTCGGGGCGGGGCTACAATGAGCAGTTCTTC.

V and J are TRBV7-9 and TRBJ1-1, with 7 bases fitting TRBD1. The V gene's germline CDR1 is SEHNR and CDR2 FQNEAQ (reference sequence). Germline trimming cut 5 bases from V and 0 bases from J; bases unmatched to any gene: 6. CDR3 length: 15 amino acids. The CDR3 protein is CASSPLDRLNTEAFF. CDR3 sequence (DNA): TGTGCCAGCAGCCCCTTGGACAGGCTGAACACTGAAGCTTTCTTT. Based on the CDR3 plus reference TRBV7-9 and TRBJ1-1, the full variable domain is DTGVSQNPRHKITKRGQNVTFRCDPISEHNRLYWYRQTLGQGPEFLTYFQNEAQLEKSRLLSDRFSAERPKGSFSTLEIQRTEQGDSAMYLCASSPLDRLNTEAFFGQGTRLTVV.

The CDR3 DNA reads as TGTGCCAGCAGCTTAAGGCCAGGAGGTCGCTACGAGCAGTACTTC. Translation: CASSLRPGGRYEQYF. V is TRBV11-1 and J is TRBJ2-7, with D perhaps TRBD2 (5 bases). V was clipped by 2 bases and J by 3 bases, with 14 bases between them. The CDR3 length is 15 residues. Germline-derived CDR1 and CDR2 are SGHAT and FQDESV (reference sequence).

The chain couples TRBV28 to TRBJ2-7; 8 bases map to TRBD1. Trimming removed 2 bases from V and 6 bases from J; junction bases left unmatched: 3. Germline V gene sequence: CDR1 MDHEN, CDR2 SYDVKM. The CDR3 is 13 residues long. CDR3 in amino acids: CASSLDRGSEQYF. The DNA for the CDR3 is TGTGCCAGCAGTTTAGACAGGGGCTCCGAGCAGTACTTC.

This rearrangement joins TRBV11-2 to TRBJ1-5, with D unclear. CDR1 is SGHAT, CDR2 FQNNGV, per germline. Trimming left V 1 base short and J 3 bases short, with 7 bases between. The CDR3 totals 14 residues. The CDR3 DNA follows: TGTGCCAGCAGCTTAGGAGGGCCCAATCAGCCCCAGCATTTT. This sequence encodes CASSLGGPNQPQHF.

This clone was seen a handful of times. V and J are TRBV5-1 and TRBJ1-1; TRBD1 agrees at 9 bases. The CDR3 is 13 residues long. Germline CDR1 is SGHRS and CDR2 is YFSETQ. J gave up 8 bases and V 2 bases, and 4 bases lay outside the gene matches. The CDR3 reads CASSLGDRAEAFF. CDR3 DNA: TGCGCCAGCAGCTTAGGGGACAGGGCCGAAGCTTTCTTT.

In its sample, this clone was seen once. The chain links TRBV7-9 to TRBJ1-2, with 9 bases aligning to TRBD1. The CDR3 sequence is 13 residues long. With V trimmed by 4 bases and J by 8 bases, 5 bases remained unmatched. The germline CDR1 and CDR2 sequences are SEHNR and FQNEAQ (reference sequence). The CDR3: CASSSGTGQGYTF. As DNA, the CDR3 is TGTGCCAGCAGCTCCGGGACAGGGCAAGGCTACACCTTC.

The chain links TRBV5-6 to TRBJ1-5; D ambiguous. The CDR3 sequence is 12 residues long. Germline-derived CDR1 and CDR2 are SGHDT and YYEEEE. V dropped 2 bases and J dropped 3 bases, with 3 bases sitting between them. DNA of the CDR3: TGTGCCAGCAGCTTCCTCAATCAGCCCCAGCATTTT. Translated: CASSFLNQPQHF. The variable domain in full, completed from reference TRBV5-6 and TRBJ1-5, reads DAGVTQSPTHLIKTRGQQVTLRCSPKSGHDTVSWYQQALGQGPQFIFQYYEEEERQRGNFPDRFSGHQFPNYSSELNVNALLLGDSALYLCASSFLNQPQHFGDGTRLSIL.

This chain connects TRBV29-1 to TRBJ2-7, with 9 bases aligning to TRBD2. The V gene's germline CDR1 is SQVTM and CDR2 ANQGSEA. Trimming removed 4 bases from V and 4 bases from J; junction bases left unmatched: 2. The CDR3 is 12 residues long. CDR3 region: CSVASGRYEQYF. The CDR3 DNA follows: TGCAGCGTTGCGAGCGGGAGGTACGAGCAGTACTTC.

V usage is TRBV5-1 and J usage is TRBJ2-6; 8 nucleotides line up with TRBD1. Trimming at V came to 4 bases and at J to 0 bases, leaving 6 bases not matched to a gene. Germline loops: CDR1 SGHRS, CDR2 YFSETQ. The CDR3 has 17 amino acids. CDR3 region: CASSPGQGSSGANVLTF. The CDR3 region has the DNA TGCGCCAGCAGCCCCGGACAGGGAAGCTCTGGGGCCAACGTCCTGACTTTC.

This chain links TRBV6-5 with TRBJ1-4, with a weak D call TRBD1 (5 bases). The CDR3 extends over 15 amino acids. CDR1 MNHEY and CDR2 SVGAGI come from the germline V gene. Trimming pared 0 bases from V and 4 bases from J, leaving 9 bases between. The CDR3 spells CASSYSAGHNEKLFF. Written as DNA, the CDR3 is TGTGCCAGCAGTTACTCGGCAGGGCATAATGAAAAACTGTTTTTT.

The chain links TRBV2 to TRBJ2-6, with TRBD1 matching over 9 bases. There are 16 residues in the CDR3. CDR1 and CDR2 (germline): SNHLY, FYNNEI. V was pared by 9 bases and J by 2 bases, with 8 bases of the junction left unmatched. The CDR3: CASSGTGRPGANVLTF. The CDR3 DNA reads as TGTGCCAGTTCCGGGACAGGGAGGCCTGGGGCCAACGTCCTGACTTTC. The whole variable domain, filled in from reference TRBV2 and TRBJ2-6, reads EPEVTQTPSHQVTQMGQEVILRCVPISNHLYFYWYRQILGQKVEFLVSFYNNEISEKSEIFDDQFSVERPDGSNFTLKIRSTKLEDSAMYFCASSGTGRPGANVLTFGAGSRLTVL.

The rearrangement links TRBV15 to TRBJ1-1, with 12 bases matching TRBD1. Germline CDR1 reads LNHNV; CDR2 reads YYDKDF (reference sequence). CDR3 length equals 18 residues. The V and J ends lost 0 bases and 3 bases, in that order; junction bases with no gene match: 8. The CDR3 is CATSRDLGDRGLDTEAFF. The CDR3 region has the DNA TGTGCCACCAGCAGAGATCTTGGGGACAGGGGGCTGGACACTGAAGCTTTCTTT.

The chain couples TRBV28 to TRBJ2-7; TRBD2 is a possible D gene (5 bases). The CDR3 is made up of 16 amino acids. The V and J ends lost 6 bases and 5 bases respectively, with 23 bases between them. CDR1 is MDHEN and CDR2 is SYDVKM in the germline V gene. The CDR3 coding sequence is TGTGCCAGCAGCTCCAAAGCTTTTCACTACGGGGACGAGCAGTACTTC. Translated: CASSSKAFHYGDEQYF.

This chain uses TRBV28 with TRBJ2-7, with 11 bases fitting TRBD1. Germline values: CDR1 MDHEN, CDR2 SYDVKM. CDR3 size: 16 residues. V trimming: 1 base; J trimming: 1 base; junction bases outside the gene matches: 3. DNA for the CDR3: TGTGCCAGCAGTTTATCTGGACAGGGGGCATCCTACGAGCAGTACTTC. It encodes CASSLSGQGASYEQYF.

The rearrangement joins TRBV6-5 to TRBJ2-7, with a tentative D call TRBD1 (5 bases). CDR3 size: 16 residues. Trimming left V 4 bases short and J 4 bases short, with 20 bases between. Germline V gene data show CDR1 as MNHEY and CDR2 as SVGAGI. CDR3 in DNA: TGTGCCAGCAGTTCCTCGGACACCTCCTTCTTGTACGAGCAGTACTTC. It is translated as CASSSSDTSFLYEQYF.

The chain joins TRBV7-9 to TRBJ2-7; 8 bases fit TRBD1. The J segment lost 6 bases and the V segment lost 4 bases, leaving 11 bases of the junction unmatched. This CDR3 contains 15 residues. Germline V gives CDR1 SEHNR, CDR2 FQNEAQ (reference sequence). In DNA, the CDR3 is TGTGCCAGCAGCTCACCAGGGGGCTTAAAGGGCGAGCAGTACTTC. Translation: CASSSPGGLKGEQYF.

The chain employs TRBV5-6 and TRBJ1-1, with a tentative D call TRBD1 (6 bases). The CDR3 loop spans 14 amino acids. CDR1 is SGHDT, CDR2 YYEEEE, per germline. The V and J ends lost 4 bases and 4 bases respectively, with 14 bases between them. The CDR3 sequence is CASSPLTGFTEAFF. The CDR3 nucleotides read TGTGCCAGCAGCCCGCTGACAGGTTTCACTGAAGCTTTCTTT.

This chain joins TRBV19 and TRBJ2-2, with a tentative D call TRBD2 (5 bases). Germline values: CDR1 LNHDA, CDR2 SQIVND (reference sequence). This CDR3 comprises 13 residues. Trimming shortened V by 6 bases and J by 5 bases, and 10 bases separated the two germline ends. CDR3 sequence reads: CASRTTGTGELFF. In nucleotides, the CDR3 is TGTGCCAGTAGAACTACGGGGACCGGGGAGCTGTTTTTT.

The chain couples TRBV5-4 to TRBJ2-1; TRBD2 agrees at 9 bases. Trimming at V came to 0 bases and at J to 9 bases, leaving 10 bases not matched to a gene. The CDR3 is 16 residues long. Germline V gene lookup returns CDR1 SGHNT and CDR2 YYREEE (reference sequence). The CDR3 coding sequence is TGTGCCAGCAGCTTGGGGGGCCTAGCGGGATCTTCTGAGCAGTTCTTC. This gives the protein CASSLGGLAGSSEQFF.

In DNA form, the CDR3 reads TGTGCCAGCAGCTTAAACCTAGCGGGAGAGACAGATACGCAGTATTTT. Protein product: CASSLNLAGETDTQYF. V gene TRBV7-6 combines with J gene TRBJ2-3; TRBD2 matches 10 bases. The CDR3 totals 16 residues. Germline V CDR1 and CDR2: SGHVS, FNYEAQ. J gave up 3 bases and V 2 bases, and 5 bases lay outside the gene matches.